These T cell receptor beta chains were read from a single sample in a study of blood T cell repertoires in COVID-19. The data were produced by immunoSEQ multiplex PCR, yet TCRdb's version contains in-frame clones alone and is incomplete. The table shows around 140,000 clones, with roughly 75% occurring only once. Sequenced: PBMCs or T cells enriched from blood (not recorded which). The receptors originated from a woman between 50 and 59 years old who had recovered from COVID-19. Both conserved end residues are part of each CDR3. The order of the fields is CDR3 protein, CDR3 DNA, D gene, clone size, V gene, J gene. The D gene is left open where the match is weak. Clone size, where shown, is once, few, many, or a class for clones that have expanded.

CASQQGARDNSPLHF,TGTGCCAGCCAACAGGGGGCGCGGGATAATTCACCCCTCCACTTT,TRBD1,once,TRBV27,TRBJ1-6
CASSTDRRNTGELFF,TGCGCCAGCAGCACCGACAGGAGGAACACCGGGGAGCTGTTTTTT,-,-,TRBV5-1,TRBJ2-2
CASSQLQENEKLFF,TGCGCCAGCAGCCAATTACAGGAAAATGAAAAACTGTTTTTT,-,few,TRBV4-1,TRBJ1-4
CASNNRGAGLAQYF,TGTGCCAGCAACAACAGGGGAGCGGGCCTAGCCCAGTACTTC,-,-,TRBV28,TRBJ2-5
CASSFVPGQGNTSLHNEQFF,TGTGCCAGCAGCTTTGTCCCGGGACAGGGAAACACCTCTTTACACAATGAGCAGTTCTTC,TRBD1,-,TRBV7-3,TRBJ2-1
CASSGQGQSNEKLFF,TGTGCCAGCAGTGGCCAGGGACAGTCGAATGAAAAACTGTTTTTT,TRBD1,few,TRBV2,TRBJ1-4
CASSPQPPQGMYGYTF,TGTGCCAGCAGCCCTCAGCCTCCCCAGGGGATGTATGGCTACACCTTC,-,-,TRBV9,TRBJ1-2
CASRRPGQGFVGELFF,TGCGCCAGCAGGCGTCCGGGACAGGGATTCGTCGGGGAGCTGTTTTTT,TRBD1,-,TRBV5-1,TRBJ2-2
CSVEGRSYTEAFF,TGCAGCGTGGAGGGTCGGAGCTACACTGAAGCTTTCTTT,-,-,TRBV29-1,TRBJ1-1
CASSVPNRGNTEAFF,TGTGCCAGCAGCGTACCGAACAGGGGAAACACTGAAGCTTTCTTT,TRBD1,-,TRBV11-2,TRBJ1-1
CASSMGGHTEAFF,TGTGCCAGTAGTATGGGGGGGCACACTGAAGCTTTCTTT,-,-,TRBV19,TRBJ1-1
CASSPQGAGGQPQHF,TGTGCCAGCAGCCCACAGGGGGCAGGGGGACAGCCCCAGCATTTT,TRBD1,-,TRBV6-5,TRBJ1-5
CASRPQAESSYEQYF,TGTGCCAGCAGACCTCAAGCGGAGAGTTCCTACGAGCAGTACTTC,-,-,TRBV6-6,TRBJ2-7
CASSRTGERNEQYF,TGTGCCAGCAGCAGAACAGGGGAGAGAAACGAGCAGTACTTC,TRBD1,-,TRBV5-8,TRBJ2-7
CASSILGQNDYGYTF,TGTGCCAGTAGTATACTCGGACAGAATGACTATGGCTACACCTTC,-,-,TRBV19,TRBJ1-2
CASSVYTGYGYTF,TGTGCCAGCAGCGTCTATACAGGGTATGGCTACACCTTC,-,many,TRBV7-9,TRBJ1-2
CASSFGRPRLSEETQYF,TGTGCCAGCAGCTTTGGTAGGCCCAGGTTATCGGAAGAGACCCAGTACTTC,-,-,TRBV7-8,TRBJ2-5
CSVDDTGLKTQYF,TGCAGCGTTGATGATACGGGGTTAAAGACCCAGTACTTC,-,-,TRBV29-1,TRBJ2-5
CAISSRTGGSYNEQFF,TGTGCCATCAGTTCTAGGACAGGGGGCTCCTACAATGAGCAGTTCTTC,TRBD1,-,TRBV10-3,TRBJ2-1
CASSIAFTGYEQYF,TGTGCCAGTAGTATAGCCTTTACCGGCTACGAGCAGTACTTC,-,-,TRBV19,TRBJ2-7
CASGTPGQWNNSPLHF,TGTGCCAGCGGGACCCCGGGACAGTGGAACAATTCACCCCTCCACTTT,TRBD1,-,TRBV27,TRBJ1-6
CATSKAAVGTGNTIYF,TGTGCCACCAGCAAAGCCGCTGTTGGTACTGGAAACACCATATATTTT,-,-,TRBV15,TRBJ1-3
CATSFREVKNIQYF,TGTGCCACCAGTTTCAGGGAGGTCAAAAACATTCAGTACTTC,-,-,TRBV24-1,TRBJ2-4
CASSTTTGSRSYEQYF,TGTGCCAGCAGTACTACTACAGGGAGTCGCTCCTACGAGCAGTACTTC,-,-,TRBV28,TRBJ2-7
CASSTGSNQPQHF,TGTGCCAGCAGTACAGGGAGCAATCAGCCCCAGCATTTT,-,-,TRBV6-5,TRBJ1-5
CAINGGQGLSSTEQYF,TGTGCCATCAACGGCGGACAGGGTCTCTCCTCTACGGAGCAGTACTTC,TRBD1,once,TRBV10-3,TRBJ2-7
CASSLPSGLAGSLENIQYF,TGTGCCAGCTCACTGCCCTCGGGACTAGCGGGTTCATTGGAAAACATTCAGTACTTC,TRBD2,few,TRBV18,TRBJ2-4
CATNPTASGNTIYF,TGTGCCACTAATCCCACTGCCTCTGGAAACACCATATATTTT,-,-,TRBV2,TRBJ1-3
CASSHDSQGYTF,TGTGCCAGCAGCCATGACTCCCAGGGCTACACCTTC,-,-,TRBV4-2,TRBJ1-2
CASSIILGQDGYTF,TGTGCCAGTAGTATAATCCTGGGACAGGATGGCTACACCTTC,TRBD1,-,TRBV19,TRBJ1-2
CASSQILGSGTEAFF,TGCGCCAGCAGCCAAATTTTGGGCAGTGGCACTGAAGCTTTCTTT,-,few,TRBV5-1,TRBJ1-1
CASSLEGGGGRKYNEQFF,TGTGCCAGCAGCTTAGAGGGTGGCGGGGGGAGGAAGTACAATGAGCAGTTCTTC,TRBD2,-,TRBV7-2,TRBJ2-1
CASSGTFRDRVPGANVLTF,TGTGCCAGCAGTGGAACATTCCGGGACAGGGTTCCTGGGGCCAACGTCCTGACTTTC,TRBD1,-,TRBV2,TRBJ2-6
CASSEGTSEETQYF,TGCGCCAGCAGCGAAGGGACTAGCGAAGAGACCCAGTACTTC,TRBD2,-,TRBV5-1,TRBJ2-5
CATSRVGTGVDEKLFF,TGTGCCACCAGCAGAGTAGGGACGGGGGTGGATGAAAAACTGTTTTTT,-,-,TRBV15,TRBJ1-4
CATRDSGVDTEAFF,TGTGCCACCAGGGACTCAGGGGTAGACACTGAAGCTTTCTTT,-,-,TRBV24-1,TRBJ1-1
CASSHGQGDSPLHF,TGCGCCAGCAGCCACGGACAGGGAGATTCACCCCTCCACTTT,TRBD1,-,TRBV5-1,TRBJ1-6
CASSISPGGNSNQPQHF,TGTGCCAGTAGTATATCCCCGGGGGGGAATAGCAATCAGCCCCAGCATTTT,-,-,TRBV19,TRBJ1-5
CASSQRFSGGVSTGELFF,TGTGCCAGCAGCCAACGTTTTAGCGGGGGGGTAAGCACCGGGGAGCTGTTTTTT,TRBD2,-,TRBV3-1/TRBV3-2,TRBJ2-2
CASSWAGGAGGYTF,TGTGCCAGCAGTTGGGCTGGGGGGGCAGGTGGCTACACCTTC,-,-,TRBV28,TRBJ1-2
CASENDSGSPLHF,TGTGCGTCCGAAAACGACAGTGGTTCACCCCTCCACTTT,-,-,TRBV30,TRBJ1-6
CAWFSGGVYYGYTF,TGTGCCTGGTTTTCAGGGGGCGTTTACTATGGCTACACCTTC,TRBD1,once,TRBV30,TRBJ1-2